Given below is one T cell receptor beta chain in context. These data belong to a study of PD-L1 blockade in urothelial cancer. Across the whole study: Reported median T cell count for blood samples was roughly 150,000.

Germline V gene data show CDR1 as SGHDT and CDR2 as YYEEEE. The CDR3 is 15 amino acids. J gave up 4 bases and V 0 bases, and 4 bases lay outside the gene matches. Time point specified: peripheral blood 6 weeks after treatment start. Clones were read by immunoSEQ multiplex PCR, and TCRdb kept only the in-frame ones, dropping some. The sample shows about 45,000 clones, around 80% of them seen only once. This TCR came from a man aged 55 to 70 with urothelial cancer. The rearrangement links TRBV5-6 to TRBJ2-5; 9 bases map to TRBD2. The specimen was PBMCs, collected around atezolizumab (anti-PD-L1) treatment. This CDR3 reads CASSLVREGPETQYF. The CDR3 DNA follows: TGTGCCAGCAGCTTGGTGCGGGAGGGCCCAGAGACCCAGTACTTC.